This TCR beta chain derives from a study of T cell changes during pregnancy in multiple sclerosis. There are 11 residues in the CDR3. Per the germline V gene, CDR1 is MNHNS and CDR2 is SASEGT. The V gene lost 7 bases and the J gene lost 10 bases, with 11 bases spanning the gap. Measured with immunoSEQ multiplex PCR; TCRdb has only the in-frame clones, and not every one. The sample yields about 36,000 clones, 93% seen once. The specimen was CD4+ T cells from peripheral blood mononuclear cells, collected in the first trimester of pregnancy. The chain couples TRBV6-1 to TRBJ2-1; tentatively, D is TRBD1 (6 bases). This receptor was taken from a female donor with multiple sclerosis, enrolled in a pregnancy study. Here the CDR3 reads CASIGQFEQFF. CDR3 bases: TGTGCCAGCATTGGACAGTTCGAGCAGTTCTTC.